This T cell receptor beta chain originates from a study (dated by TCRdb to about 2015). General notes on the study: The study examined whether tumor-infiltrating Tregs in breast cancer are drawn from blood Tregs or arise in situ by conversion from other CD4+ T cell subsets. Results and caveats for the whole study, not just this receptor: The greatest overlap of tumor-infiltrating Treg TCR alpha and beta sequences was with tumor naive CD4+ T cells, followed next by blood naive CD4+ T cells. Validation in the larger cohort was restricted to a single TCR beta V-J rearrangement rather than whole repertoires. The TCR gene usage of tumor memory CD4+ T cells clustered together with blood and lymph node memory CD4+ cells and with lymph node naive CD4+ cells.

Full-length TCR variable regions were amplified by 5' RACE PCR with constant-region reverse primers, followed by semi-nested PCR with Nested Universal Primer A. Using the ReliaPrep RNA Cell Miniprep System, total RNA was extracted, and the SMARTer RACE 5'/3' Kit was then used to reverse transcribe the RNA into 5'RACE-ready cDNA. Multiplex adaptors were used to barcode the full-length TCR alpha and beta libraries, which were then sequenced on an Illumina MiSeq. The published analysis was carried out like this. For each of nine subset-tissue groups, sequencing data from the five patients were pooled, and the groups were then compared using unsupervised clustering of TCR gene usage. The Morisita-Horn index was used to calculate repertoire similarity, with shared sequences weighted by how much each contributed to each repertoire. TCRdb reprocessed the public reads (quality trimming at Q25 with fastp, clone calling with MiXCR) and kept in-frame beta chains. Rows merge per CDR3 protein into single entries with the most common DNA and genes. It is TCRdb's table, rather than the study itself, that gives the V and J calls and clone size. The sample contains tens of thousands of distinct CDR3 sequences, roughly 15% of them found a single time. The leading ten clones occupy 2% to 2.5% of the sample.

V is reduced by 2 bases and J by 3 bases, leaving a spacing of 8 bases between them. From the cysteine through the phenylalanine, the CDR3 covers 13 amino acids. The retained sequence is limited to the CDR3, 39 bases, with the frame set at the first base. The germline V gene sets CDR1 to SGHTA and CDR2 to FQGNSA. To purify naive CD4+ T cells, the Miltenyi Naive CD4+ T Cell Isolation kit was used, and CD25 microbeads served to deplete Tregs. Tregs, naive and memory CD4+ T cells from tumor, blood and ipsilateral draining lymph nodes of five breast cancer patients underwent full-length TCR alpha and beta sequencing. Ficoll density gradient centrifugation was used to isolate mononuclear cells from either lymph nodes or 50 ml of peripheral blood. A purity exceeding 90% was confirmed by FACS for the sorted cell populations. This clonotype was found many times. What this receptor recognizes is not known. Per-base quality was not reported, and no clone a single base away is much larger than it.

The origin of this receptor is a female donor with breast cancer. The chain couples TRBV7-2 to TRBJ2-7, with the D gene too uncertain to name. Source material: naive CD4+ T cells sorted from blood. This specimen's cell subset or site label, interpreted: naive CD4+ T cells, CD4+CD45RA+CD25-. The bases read TGTGCCAGCAGCTTATTGGGGTTCTACGAGCAGTACTTC. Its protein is CASSLLGFYEQYF.